This TCR beta chain is from a study of blood T cell repertoires in COVID-19. About the research overall: COVID-19 samples from acute and convalescent phases originated in the United States, Italy and Spain.

V lost 7 bases, J lost 2 bases, and 17 bases lay in between. The CDR3 covers 15 residues. Germline V gene data show CDR1 as GTSNPN and CDR2 as SVGIG (reference sequence). As originally analysed: Amplification from reference gene primers served as the basis for estimated nucleated cell counts. Sequenced by immunoSEQ multiplex PCR; TCRdb stores in-frame clones only, minus some. The DNA gave D and trimming, while V, J and clone size come from that table. Here the sample spans tens of thousands of clones, approximately 80% being singletons. The rearrangement joins TRBV30 to TRBJ1-4, with a weak D call TRBD1 (6 bases). The TCR comes from a man in his sixties with acute or convalescent COVID-19. Sequencing was done on a sample of peripheral blood. The CDR3 DNA follows: TGTGCCTTTTCCCCAGGGGTATCGACTAATGAAAAACTGTTTTTT. This encodes CAFSPGVSTNEKLFF.